This record concerns one TCR beta chain sequence. This clone was counted only a few times. Which antigen it targets is not known. Base quality data are lacking; no much larger clone is found one base away. These data come from a study of radiotherapy plus CTLA-4 blockade in lung cancer (dated by TCRdb to the late 2010s). Notes on the research overall: Among enrolled patients, around 18% had an objective response and roughly 33% reached disease control. The full study reports these points: After treatment with radiotherapy and ipilimumab, TCR clones that originated in tumors expanded in peripheral blood. The strongest predictors of response, as reported, were early dynamic changes in blood T cell clones along with a rise in serum interferon-beta after radiation.

The study evaluated CTLA-4 blockade (ipilimumab) given together with focal radiation therapy in patients who had chemo-refractory metastatic non-small-cell lung cancer. CDR3 length: 14 amino acids, cysteine to phenylalanine. Kept here is only the CDR3 DNA, which spans 42 bases and is read in frame from base 1. Per the germline V gene, MDHEN is the CDR1 and SYDVKM is the CDR2. Unmatched junction bases come to 3, with V trimmed by 4 bases and J by 3 bases. Libraries came from the immunoSEQ multiplex PCR assay. TCRdb re-hosts the immuneACCESS table, in-frame sequences only. Its copies lack some clones; in the studies checked, an unresolved V gene accounts for under half of them, and the cause for the rest is not known. This sample holds 65,000 to 85,000 clones; approximately 76% were observed only once. Of the sample, about 17% falls within the top ten clones.

This receptor was taken from a human donor with non-small cell lung cancer whose response to radiotherapy plus ipilimumab could not be evaluated. Some clones in this sample may be carry-over from other donors' samples. This specimen consisted of peripheral blood, obtained from a patient treated with radiotherapy plus ipilimumab. The sequence is built from TRBV28 and TRBJ1-5; 7 central nucleotides agree with TRBD1. CDR3 reads: CASSWGQYNQPQHF. The DNA sequence is as follows: TGTGCCAGCAGTTGGGGACAGTACAATCAGCCCCAGCATTTT.